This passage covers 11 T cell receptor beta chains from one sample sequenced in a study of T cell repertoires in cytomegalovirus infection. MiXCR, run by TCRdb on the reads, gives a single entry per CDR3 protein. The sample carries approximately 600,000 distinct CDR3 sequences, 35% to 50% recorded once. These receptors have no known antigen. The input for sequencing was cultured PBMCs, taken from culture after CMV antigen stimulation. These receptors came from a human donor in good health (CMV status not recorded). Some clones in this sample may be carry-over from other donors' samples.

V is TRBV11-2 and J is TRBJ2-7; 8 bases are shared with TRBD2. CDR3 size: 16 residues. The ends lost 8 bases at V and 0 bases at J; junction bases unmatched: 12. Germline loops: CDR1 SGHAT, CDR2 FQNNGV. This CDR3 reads CASRTARGRYSYEQYF. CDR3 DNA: TGTGCCAGCCGAACTGCCCGCGGGAGGTACTCCTACGAGCAGTACTTC.

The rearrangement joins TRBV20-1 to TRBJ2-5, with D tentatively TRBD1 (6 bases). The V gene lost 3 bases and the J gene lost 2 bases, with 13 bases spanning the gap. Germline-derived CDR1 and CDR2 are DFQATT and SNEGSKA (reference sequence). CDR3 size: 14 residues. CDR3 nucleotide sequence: TGCAGTGCTAGCCCAGGGGTTTTTCAAGAGACCCAGTACTTC. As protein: CSASPGVFQETQYF.

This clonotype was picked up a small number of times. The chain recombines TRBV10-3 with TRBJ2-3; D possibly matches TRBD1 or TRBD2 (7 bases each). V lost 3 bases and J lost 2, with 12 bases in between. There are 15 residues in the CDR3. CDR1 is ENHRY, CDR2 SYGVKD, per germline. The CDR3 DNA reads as TGTGCCATCAGTGATCAGGGGGGGGCCACAGATACGCAGTATTTT. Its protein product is CAISDQGGATDTQYF.

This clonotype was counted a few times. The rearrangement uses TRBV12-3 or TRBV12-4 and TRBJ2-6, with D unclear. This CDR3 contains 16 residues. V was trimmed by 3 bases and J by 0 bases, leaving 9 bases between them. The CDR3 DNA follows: TGTGCCAGCAGTTTTCGGACGGGCTCTGGGGCCAACGTCCTGACTTTC. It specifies CASSFRTGSGANVLTF.

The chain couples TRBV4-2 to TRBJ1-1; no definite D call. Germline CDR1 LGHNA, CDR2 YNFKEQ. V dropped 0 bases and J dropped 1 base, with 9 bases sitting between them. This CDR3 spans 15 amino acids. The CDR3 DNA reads TGTGCCAGCAGCCAAGAGAGATCAGGGAACACTGAAGCTTTCTTT. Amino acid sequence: CASSQERSGNTEAFF.

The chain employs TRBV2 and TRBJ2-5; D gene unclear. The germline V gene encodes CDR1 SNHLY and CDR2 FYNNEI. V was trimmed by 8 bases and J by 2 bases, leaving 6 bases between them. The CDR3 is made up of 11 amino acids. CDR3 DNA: TGTGCCAGCCTACCACAAGAGACCCAGTACTTC. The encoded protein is CASLPQETQYF. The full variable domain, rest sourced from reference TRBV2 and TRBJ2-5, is EPEVTQTPSHQVTQMGQEVILRCVPISNHLYFYWYRQILGQKVEFLVSFYNNEISEKSEIFDDQFSVERPDGSNFTLKIRSTKLEDSAMYFCASLPQETQYFGPGTRLLVL.

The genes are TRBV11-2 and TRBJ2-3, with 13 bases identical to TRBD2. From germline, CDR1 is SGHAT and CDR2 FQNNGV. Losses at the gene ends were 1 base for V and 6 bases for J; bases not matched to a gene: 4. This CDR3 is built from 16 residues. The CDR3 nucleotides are TGTGCCAGCAGCTTAGGGACTAGCGGGAGCCTGGATACGCAGTATTTT. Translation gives CASSLGTSGSLDTQYF.

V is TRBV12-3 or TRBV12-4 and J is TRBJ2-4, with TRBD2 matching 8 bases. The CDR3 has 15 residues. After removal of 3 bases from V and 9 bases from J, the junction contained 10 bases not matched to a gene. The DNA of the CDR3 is TGTGCCAGCAGTTTGCGGGTCCGGGGGGGGGGCATTCAGTACTTC. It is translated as CASSLRVRGGGIQYF.

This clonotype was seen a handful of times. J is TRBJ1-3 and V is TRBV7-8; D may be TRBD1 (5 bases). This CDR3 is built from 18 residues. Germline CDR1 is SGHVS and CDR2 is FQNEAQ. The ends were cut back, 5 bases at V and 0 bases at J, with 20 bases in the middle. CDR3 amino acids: CASSPWREGTRSGNTIYF. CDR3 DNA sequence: TGTGCCAGCAGCCCATGGCGGGAGGGGACGCGCTCTGGAAACACCATATATTTT.

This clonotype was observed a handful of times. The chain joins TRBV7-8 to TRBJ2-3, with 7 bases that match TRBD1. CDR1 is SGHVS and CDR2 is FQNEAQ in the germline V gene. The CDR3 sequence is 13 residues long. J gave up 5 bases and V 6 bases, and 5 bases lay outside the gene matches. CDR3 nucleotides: TGTGCCAGCAGTGACAGGGAGCAAGATACGCAGTATTTT. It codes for CASSDREQDTQYF.

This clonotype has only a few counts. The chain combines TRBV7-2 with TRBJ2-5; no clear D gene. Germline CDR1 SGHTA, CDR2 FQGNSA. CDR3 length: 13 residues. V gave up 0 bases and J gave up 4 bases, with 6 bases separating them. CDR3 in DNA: TGTGCCAGCAGCTTAGCGAACTCAGAGACCCAGTACTTC. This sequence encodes CASSLANSETQYF.